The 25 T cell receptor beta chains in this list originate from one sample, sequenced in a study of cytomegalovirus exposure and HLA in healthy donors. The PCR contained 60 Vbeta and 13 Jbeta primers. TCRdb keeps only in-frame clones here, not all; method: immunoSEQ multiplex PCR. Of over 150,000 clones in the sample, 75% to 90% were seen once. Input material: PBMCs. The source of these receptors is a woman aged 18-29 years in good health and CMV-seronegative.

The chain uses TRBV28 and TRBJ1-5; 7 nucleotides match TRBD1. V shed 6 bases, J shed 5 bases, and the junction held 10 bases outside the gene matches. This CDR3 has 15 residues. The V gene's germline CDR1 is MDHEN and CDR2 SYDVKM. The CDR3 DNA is TGTGCCAGCAGCCGCCGGGCGGGACAGTATCAGCCCCAGCATTTT. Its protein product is CASSRRAGQYQPQHF. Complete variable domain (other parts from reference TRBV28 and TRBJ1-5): DVKVTQSSRYLVKRTGEKVFLECVQDMDHENMFWYRQDPGLGLRLIYFSYDVKMKEKGDIPEGYSVSREKKERFSLILESASTNQTSMYLCASSRRAGQYQPQHFGDGTRLSIL.

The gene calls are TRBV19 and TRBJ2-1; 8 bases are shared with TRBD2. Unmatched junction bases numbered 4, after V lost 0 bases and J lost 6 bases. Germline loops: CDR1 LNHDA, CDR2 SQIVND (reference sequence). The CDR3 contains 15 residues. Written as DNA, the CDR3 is TGTGCCAGTAGTATAGATGGCGGGGGGTCCAATGAGCAGTTCTTC. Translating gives CASSIDGGGSNEQFF.

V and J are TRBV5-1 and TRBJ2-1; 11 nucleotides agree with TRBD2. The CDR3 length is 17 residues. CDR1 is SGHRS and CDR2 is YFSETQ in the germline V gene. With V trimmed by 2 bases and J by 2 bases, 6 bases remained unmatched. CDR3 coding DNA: TGCGCCAGCAGCTTCGGCTTAGCGGGAGGGCCCTACAATGAGCAGTTCTTC. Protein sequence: CASSFGLAGGPYNEQFF.

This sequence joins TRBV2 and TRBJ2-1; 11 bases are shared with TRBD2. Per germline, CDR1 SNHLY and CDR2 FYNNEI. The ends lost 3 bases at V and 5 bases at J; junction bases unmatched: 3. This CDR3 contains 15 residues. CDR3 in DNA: TGTGCCAGCAGTGATCGACTAGCGGGAAACAATGAGCAGTTCTTC. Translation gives CASSDRLAGNNEQFF. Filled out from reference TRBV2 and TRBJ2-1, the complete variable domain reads EPEVTQTPSHQVTQMGQEVILRCVPISNHLYFYWYRQILGQKVEFLVSFYNNEISEKSEIFDDQFSVERPDGSNFTLKIRSTKLEDSAMYFCASSDRLAGNNEQFFGPGTRLTVL.

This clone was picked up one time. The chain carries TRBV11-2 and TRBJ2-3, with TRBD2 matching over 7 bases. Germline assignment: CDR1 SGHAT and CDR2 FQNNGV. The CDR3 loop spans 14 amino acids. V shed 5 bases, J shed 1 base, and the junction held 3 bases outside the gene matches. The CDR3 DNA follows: TGTGCCAGCAGCAACCGGGGGGGCACAGATACGCAGTATTTT. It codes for CASSNRGGTDTQYF.

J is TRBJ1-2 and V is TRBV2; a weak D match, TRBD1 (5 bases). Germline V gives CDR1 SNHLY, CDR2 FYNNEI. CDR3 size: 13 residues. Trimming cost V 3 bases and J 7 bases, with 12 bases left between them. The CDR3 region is CASSEDGRGGYTF. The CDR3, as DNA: TGTGCCAGCAGTGAGGACGGGAGGGGTGGCTACACCTTC.

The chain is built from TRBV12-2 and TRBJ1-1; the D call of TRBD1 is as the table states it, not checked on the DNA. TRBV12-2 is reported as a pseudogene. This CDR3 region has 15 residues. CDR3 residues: CASRLGDRVNTEAFF. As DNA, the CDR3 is TGTGCAAGTCGCTTAGGGGACAGGGTTAACACTGAAGCTTTCTTT.

CDR3 nucleotides: TGTGCCAGCAGCTTGGAGGCTACAGCGAACACTGAAGCTTTCTTT. It codes for CASSLEATANTEAFF. The chain is built from TRBV5-5 and TRBJ1-1; D remains unclear. Germline V CDR1 and CDR2: SGHKS, YYEKEE (reference sequence). V lost 0 bases, J lost 1 base, and 10 bases lay in between. This CDR3 comprises 15 residues.

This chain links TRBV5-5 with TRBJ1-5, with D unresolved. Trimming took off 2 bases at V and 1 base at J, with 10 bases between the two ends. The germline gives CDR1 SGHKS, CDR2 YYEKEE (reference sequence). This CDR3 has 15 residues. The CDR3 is CASSFVAASNQPQHF. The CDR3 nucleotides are TGTGCCAGCAGCTTTGTCGCGGCCAGCAATCAGCCCCAGCATTTT.

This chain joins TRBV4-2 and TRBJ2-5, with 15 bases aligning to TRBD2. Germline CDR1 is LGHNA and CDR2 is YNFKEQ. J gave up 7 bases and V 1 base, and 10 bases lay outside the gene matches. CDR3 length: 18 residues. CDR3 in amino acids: CASSQGAGLAGGSGTQYF. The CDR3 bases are TGTGCCAGCAGCCAAGGAGCCGGACTAGCGGGGGGGTCTGGGACCCAGTACTTC.

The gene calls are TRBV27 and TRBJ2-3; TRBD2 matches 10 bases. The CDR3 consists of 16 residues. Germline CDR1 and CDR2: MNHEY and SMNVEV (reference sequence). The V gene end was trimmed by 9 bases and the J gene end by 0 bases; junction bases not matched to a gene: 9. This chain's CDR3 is CASRPLAGGSTDTQYF. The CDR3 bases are TGTGCCAGTCGCCCCTTAGCGGGGGGAAGCACAGATACGCAGTATTTT.

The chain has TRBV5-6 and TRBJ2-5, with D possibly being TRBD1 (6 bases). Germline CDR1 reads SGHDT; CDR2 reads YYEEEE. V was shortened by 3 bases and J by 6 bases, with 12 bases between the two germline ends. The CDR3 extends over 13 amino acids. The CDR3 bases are TGTGCCAGCAGCTCATTGGGGGCGAAGACCCAGTACTTC. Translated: CASSSLGAKTQYF.

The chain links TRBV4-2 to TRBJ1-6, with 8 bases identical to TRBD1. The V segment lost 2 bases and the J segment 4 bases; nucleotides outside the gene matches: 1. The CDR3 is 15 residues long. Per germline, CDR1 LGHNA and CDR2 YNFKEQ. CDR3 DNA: TGTGCCAGCAGCCAAACAGGGGGGTATAATTCACCCCTCCACTTT. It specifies CASSQTGGYNSPLHF.

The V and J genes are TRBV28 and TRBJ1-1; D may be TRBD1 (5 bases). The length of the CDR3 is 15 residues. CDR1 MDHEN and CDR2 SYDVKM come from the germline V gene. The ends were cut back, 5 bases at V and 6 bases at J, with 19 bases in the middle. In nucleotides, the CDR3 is TGTGCCAGCAGTCCCGAGCAGGGTTGGTTTGCTGAAGCTTTCTTT. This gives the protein CASSPEQGWFAEAFF.

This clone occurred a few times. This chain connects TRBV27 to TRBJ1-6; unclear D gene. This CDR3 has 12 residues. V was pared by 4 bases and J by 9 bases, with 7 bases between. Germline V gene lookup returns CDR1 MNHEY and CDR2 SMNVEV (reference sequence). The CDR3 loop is CASSYPGSPLHF. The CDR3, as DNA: TGTGCCAGCAGTTACCCGGGTTCACCCCTCCACTTT.

CDR3 DNA: TGCGCCAGCAGCCAAGAAAGCGGGGGAACGTGGGGGGATACGCAGTATTTT. This encodes CASSQESGGTWGDTQYF. This chain links TRBV4-1 with TRBJ2-3; 8 bases are shared with TRBD2. CDR3 length: 17 residues. The J segment lost 6 bases and the V segment lost 0 bases, leaving 11 bases of the junction unmatched. Germline CDR1 is MGHRA and CDR2 is YSYEKL.

This CDR3 is CASSLGVVQSSYGYTF. The CDR3 region has the DNA TGTGCCAGCAGTTTAGGAGTAGTGCAGTCAAGCTATGGCTACACCTTC. The V call is TRBV28, the J call TRBJ1-2, with no clear D. The CDR3 is 16 amino acids. Trimming left V 2 bases short and J 4 bases short, with 17 bases between. Looked up from germline, CDR1 is MDHEN and CDR2 is SYDVKM.

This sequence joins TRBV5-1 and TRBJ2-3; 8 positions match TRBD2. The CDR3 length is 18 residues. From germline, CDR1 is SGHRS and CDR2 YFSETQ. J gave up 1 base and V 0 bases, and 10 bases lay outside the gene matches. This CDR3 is CASSLAGSRGDGTDTQYF. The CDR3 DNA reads TGCGCCAGCAGCTTGGCCGGTTCGCGGGGGGATGGCACAGATACGCAGTATTTT.

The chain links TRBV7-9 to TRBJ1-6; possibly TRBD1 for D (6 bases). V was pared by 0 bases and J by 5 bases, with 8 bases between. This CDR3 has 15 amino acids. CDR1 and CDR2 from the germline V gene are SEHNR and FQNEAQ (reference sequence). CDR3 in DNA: TGTGCCAGCAGCTTAGCGACAGGACATAATTCACCCCTCCACTTT. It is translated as CASSLATGHNSPLHF.

The chain's CDR3 is CSVRQGRTYEQYF. DNA for the CDR3: TGCAGCGTTAGACAGGGTAGGACCTACGAGCAGTACTTC. The chain uses TRBV29-1 and TRBJ2-7; 7 positions match TRBD1. The CDR3 contains 13 residues. In germline, CDR1 is SQVTM, CDR2 ANQGSEA. V gave up 5 bases and J gave up 2 bases; unmatched junction bases: 6.

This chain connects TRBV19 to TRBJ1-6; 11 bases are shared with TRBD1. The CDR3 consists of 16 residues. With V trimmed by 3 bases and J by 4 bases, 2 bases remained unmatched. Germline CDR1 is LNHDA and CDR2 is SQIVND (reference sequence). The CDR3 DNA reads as TGTGCCAGTAGTATTGGGGACAGGGGGTATAATTCACCCCTCCACTTT. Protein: CASSIGDRGYNSPLHF.

The CDR3 nucleotides are TGTGCCAGTAGTATCTCCCCCGACAGGTCCACCGGGGAGCTGTTTTTT. Translation gives CASSISPDRSTGELFF. The gene calls are TRBV19 and TRBJ2-2, with D perhaps TRBD1 (6 bases). Germline-derived CDR1 and CDR2 are LNHDA and SQIVND (reference sequence). This CDR3 region has 16 residues. The V gene lost 3 bases and the J gene lost 4 bases, with 15 bases spanning the gap.

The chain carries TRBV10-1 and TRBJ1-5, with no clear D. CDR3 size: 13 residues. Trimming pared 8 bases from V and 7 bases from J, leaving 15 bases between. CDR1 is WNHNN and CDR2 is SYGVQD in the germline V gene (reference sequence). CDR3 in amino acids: CASAQKRGQPQHF. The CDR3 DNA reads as TGCGCCAGCGCGCAGAAGAGAGGGCAGCCCCAGCATTTT.

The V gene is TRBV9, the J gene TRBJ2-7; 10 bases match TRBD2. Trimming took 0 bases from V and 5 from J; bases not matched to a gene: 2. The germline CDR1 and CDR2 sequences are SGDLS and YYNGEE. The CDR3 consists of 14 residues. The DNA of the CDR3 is TGTGCCAGCAGCGTAGCGGGACTAGCGAACGAGCAGTACTTC. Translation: CASSVAGLANEQYF. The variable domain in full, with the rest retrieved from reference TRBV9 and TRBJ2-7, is DSGVTQTPKHLITATGQRVTLRCSPRSGDLSVYWYQQSLDQGLQFLIQYYNGEERAKGNILERFSAQQFPDLHSELNLSSLELGDSALYFCASSVAGLANEQYFGPGTRLTVT.

CDR3 amino acids: CASSLAASRETQYF. DNA of the CDR3: TGTGCCAGCAGCTTAGCGGCTAGCAGGGAGACCCAGTACTTC. This chain joins TRBV7-9 and TRBJ2-5, with D tentatively TRBD2 (5 bases). The CDR3 is made up of 14 amino acids. The germline V and J ends were trimmed by 0 bases and 5 bases, with 10 bases remaining between them. Per the germline V gene, CDR1 is SEHNR and CDR2 is FQNEAQ (reference sequence).